Listed below are T cell receptor beta chains from one sample, sequenced in a study of cytomegalovirus exposure and HLA in healthy donors. Assay used: immunoSEQ multiplex PCR; TCRdb lists only in-frame clones, some missing. The profile covers around 110,000 clones, with less than 80% appearing a single time and roughly 10% taken by the ten largest. Sequenced input: PBMCs. The receptors stem from a woman aged 40 to 50 in good health and CMV-seropositive. Each CDR3 is given with its conserved first and last residue. The size field is filled for only some rows; it gives once, few, many or a size class.

cdr3_aa,v_call,cdr3_length,clone_size,j_call
CASSLARWDRGPETQYF,TRBV7-9,17,NA,TRBJ2-5
CASSPLFGVEADTQYF,TRBV27,16,NA,TRBJ2-3
CASSERGRSGNTEAFF,TRBV25-1,16,NA,TRBJ1-1
CASSLTGESATEAFF,TRBV5-1,15,NA,TRBJ1-1
CASSLTTGDIYGYTF,TRBV7-9,15,NA,TRBJ1-2
CASSGEGQGNTEAFF,TRBV7-3,15,NA,TRBJ1-1
CASSLVAGATDTQYF,TRBV7-3,15,once,TRBJ2-3
CASRKSRDSFTGELFF,TRBV27,16,NA,TRBJ2-2
CASSQVPTRPGNTIYF,TRBV4-1,16,few,TRBJ1-3
CASRVGQGVVYEQYF,TRBV28,15,once,TRBJ2-7
CASSQATGAGSYEQYF,TRBV4-2,16,NA,TRBJ2-7
CASSQWSARTGELFF,TRBV16,15,NA,TRBJ2-2
CASSIGLGLENEQFF,TRBV19,15,NA,TRBJ2-1
CASSRNAMDSGTGELFF,TRBV18,17,NA,TRBJ2-2
CASSLLAGVRSSYEQYF,TRBV27,17,few,NA
CASSLGGLAGTDTQYF,TRBV5-8,16,NA,TRBJ2-3
CASSYARGDEQYF,TRBV6-6,13,NA,TRBJ2-7
CASSPSDRVVAKNIQYF,TRBV18,17,NA,TRBJ2-4
CASSLGPAETHEQFF,TRBV7-2,15,once,TRBJ2-1
CASSLDPRHEQFF,TRBV7-9,13,NA,TRBJ2-1
CASSARTSGRFETQYF,TRBV9,16,few,TRBJ2-5
CASSSIAQGVNEKLFF,TRBV7-2,16,few,TRBJ1-4
CASSSPGHSTDTQYF,TRBV7-9,15,NA,TRBJ2-3